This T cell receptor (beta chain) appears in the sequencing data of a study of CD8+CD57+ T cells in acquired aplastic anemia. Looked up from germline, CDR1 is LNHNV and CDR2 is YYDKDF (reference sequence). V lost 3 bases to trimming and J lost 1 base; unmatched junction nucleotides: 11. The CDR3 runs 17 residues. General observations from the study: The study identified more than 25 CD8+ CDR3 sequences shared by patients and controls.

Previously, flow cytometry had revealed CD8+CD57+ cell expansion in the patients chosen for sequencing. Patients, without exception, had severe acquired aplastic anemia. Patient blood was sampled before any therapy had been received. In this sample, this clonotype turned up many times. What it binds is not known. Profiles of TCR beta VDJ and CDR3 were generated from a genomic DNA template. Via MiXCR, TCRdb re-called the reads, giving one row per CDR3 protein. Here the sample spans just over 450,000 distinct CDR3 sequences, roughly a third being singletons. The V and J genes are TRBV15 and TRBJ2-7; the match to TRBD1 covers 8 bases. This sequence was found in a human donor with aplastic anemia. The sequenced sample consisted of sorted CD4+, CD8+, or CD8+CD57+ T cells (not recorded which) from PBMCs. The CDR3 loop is CATSSRRRQGLSYEQYF. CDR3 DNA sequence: TGTGCCACCAGCAGTAGAAGGAGACAGGGGTTGTCCTACGAGCAGTACTTC. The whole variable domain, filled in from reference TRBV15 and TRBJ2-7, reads DAMVIQNPRYQVTQFGKPVTLSCSQTLNHNVMYWYQQKSSQAPKLLFHYYDKDFNNEADTPDNFQSRRPNTSFCFLDIRSPGLGDTAMYLCATSSRRRQGLSYEQYFGPGTRLTVT.